The source of this TCR beta chain is a study of blood T cell repertoires in COVID-19. The CDR3 consists of 11 residues. The germline CDR1 and CDR2 sequences are SGHRS and YFSETQ. V shed 8 bases and J shed 9 bases, with 12 bases lying between them. TCRdb keeps only in-frame clones here, not all; method: immunoSEQ multiplex PCR. The data show approximately 300,000 clones, about nine tenths seen once. V usage is TRBV5-1 and J usage is TRBJ2-1; D is possibly TRBD1 (5 bases). The source of this sequence is a man aged 25-45 years who had recovered from COVID-19. Sequenced input: PBMCs or T cells enriched from blood (not recorded which). The chain's CDR3 is CASAQGGEQFF. In DNA, the CDR3 is TGCGCCAGTGCGCAGGGCGGTGAGCAGTTCTTC.